Reported below is one TCR beta chain. The data are from a study of cytomegalovirus exposure and HLA in healthy donors. Overall study: The same platform was used for the 110 or so validation repertoires as for the roughly 730 first-cohort repertoires, as reported in a later analysis.

This table comes from immunoSEQ multiplex PCR, and its TCRdb copy is limited to in-frame clones, with some not included. This table holds roughly 120,000 clones, more than 70% found once. The donors were members of the validation cohort, which comprised 100 to 150 subjects and was separate from the first cohort of 666 subjects. Germline CDR1 and CDR2: LNHDA and SQIVND (reference sequence). This CDR3 has 15 amino acids. Between the trimmed V and J ends, which lost 5 bases and 4 bases, there was a span of 14 bases. What was sequenced was PBMCs. The chain employs TRBV19 and TRBJ2-2; D is possibly TRBD1 (6 bases). This sequence was found in a woman aged 18-29 years in good health and CMV-seronegative. The CDR3 protein is CASSRSGHFTGELFF. As DNA, the CDR3 is TGTGCCAGTAGTCGGTCGGGACACTTCACCGGGGAGCTGTTTTTT.